This is a list of T cell receptor beta chains from one sample in a study of cytomegalovirus exposure and HLA in healthy donors. TCRdb's copy holds only in-frame clones and misses some; the assay was immunoSEQ multiplex PCR. The sample consists of 90,000 to 100,000 clones, less than 85% of them appearing once. The sequencing input was PBMCs. The receptors were sampled from a woman aged 60 to 75 in good health and CMV-seropositive. Both conserved end residues are trimmed from each CDR3.

SSSSAGYEQY	TRBV7-9	TRBJ2-7
ASSIPRKNTEAF	TRBV19	TRBJ1-1
ASSQGRGRGSMNTEAF	TRBV4-1	TRBJ1-1
ASRKDSAYEQY	TRBV5-1	TRBJ2-7
AWTRGPRETQY	TRBV30	TRBJ2-5
ASSQVGGYEKLF	TRBV14	TRBJ1-4
ASSHTRTAGVSFYGYT	TRBV9	TRBJ1-2
ASSFGGSGVKLF	TRBV28	TRBJ1-4
ASRPGPGDTEAF	TRBV7-3	TRBJ1-1
ASSYSRVYGYT	TRBV28	TRBJ1-2
ASSEAGSSGEQY	TRBV6-1	.
ASSYDYPDSDTEAF	TRBV6-6	TRBJ1-1
SGITGGTEAF	TRBV29-1	TRBJ1-1
ASSIVAVYNEQF	TRBV19	TRBJ2-1
SARDEPEAF	TRBV20-1	TRBJ1-1
ASSLLTQEISYNEQF	TRBV5-1	TRBJ2-1
ASSSEGVYTGELF	TRBV7-9	TRBJ2-2
ASSGGTGSNQPQH	TRBV10-3	TRBJ1-5
ASSLGRGGYQPQH	TRBV6-6	TRBJ1-5
ASSRLTSGNYNEQF	TRBV14	TRBJ2-1
ASSLDTWTDTQY	TRBV7-6	TRBJ2-3
ASSVGQGSNQPQH	TRBV9	TRBJ1-5
ASSPGRPGTDGYT	TRBV5-1	TRBJ1-2
ASSLGQGLYEQY	TRBV6-5	TRBJ2-7
ASSGQGLWDIQY	TRBV2	TRBJ2-4
ASSRLAGGPYEQY	TRBV6-5	TRBJ2-7
ASSIAGGDNEQF	TRBV19	TRBJ2-1
ASSDTYSGNTIY	TRBV6-5	TRBJ1-3
AGGQAVVTEAF	TRBV30	TRBJ1-1
ASSDRTSGVYEQY	TRBV28	TRBJ2-7
ASSLGGSGANTGELF	TRBV5-4	TRBJ2-2
SVGGGKGEQY	TRBV29-1	TRBJ2-7
ATGTGGETQY	TRBV6-5	TRBJ2-5
ASSEVPGGGNTIY	TRBV6-1	TRBJ1-3
ASSEGLADTDTQY	TRBV16	TRBJ2-3
AIRAPGQGNTEAF	TRBV10-3	TRBJ1-1
ASSLDRYEQY	TRBV5-1	TRBJ2-7
ASSLPSGVDTEAF	TRBV18	TRBJ1-1
ASSPGNRGHEKLF	TRBV18	TRBJ1-4
ASSEGLAGTLSYEQY	TRBV9	TRBJ2-7
ASRNSRTYEQY	TRBV19	TRBJ2-7